These 32 T cell receptor beta chains were sequenced from one sample in a study of cytomegalovirus exposure and HLA in healthy donors. PCR was performed using 60 Vbeta and 13 Jbeta primers. Clones were read by immunoSEQ multiplex PCR, and TCRdb kept only the in-frame ones, dropping some. This sample has more than 120,000 clones, with 82% found just once. The sample taken for sequencing was PBMCs. These receptors were collected from a male donor in good health and CMV-seronegative.

The rearrangement links TRBV28 to TRBJ2-7, with 8 bases fitting TRBD1. V dropped 11 bases and J dropped 3; count of bases not matched to a gene: 12. This CDR3 has 14 amino acids. Germline V lookup: CDR1 MDHEN, CDR2 SYDVKM. For the CDR3, the DNA is TGTGCCTGCGCCGTCGGGACAGGCAACTACGAGCAGTACTTC. This sequence encodes CACAVGTGNYEQYF.

This chain connects TRBV19 to TRBJ1-2; D may be TRBD1 (6 bases). This CDR3 comprises 14 residues. CDR1 is LNHDA, CDR2 SQIVND, per germline (reference sequence). Trimming pared 7 bases from V and 2 bases from J, leaving 14 bases between. CDR3 nucleotide sequence: TGTGCCAGTAACCAACAACAGGGAAACTATGGCTACACCTTC. Its protein is CASNQQQGNYGYTF. Combining the CDR3 with reference TRBV19 and TRBJ1-2 gives the whole variable domain DGGITQSPKYLFRKEGQNVTLSCEQNLNHDAMYWYRQDPGQGLRLIYYSQIVNDFQKGDIAEGYSVSREKKESFPLTVTSAQKNPTAFYLCASNQQQGNYGYTFGSGTRLTVV.

The V call is TRBV7-9, the J call TRBJ2-1; 10 bases align to TRBD2. The CDR3 length is 19 residues. CDR1 and CDR2 (germline): SEHNR, FQNEAQ (reference sequence). The V segment lost 7 bases and the J segment 8 bases; nucleotides outside the gene matches: 23. The CDR3 region has the DNA TGTGCCAGCAACTCGCCTCCGGGACTAGCGTATCCCTCGGATGATGAGCAGTTCTTC. Its translation is CASNSPPGLAYPSDDEQFF.

The genes are TRBV7-2 and TRBJ1-2, with D perhaps matching TRBD1 (6 bases). Trimming stripped 0 bases from V and 1 base from J, with 9 bases between. Looked up from germline, CDR1 is SGHTA and CDR2 is FQGNSA. The CDR3 covers 15 residues. The CDR3 DNA is TGTGCCAGCAGCTTAGCCGGACAGAGTAACTATGGCTACACCTTC. This translates into CASSLAGQSNYGYTF. The whole variable domain, remainder taken from reference TRBV7-2 and TRBJ1-2, is GAGVSQSPSNKVTEKGKDVELRCDPISGHTALYWYRQSLGQGLEFLIYFQGNSAPDKSGLPSDRFSAERTGGSVSTLTIQRTQQEDSAVYLCASSLAGQSNYGYTFGSGTRLTVV.

The sample holds a few counts of this clone. The V gene is TRBV30, the J gene TRBJ2-1; D is unclear. V was shortened by 4 bases and J by 10 bases, with 17 bases between the two germline ends. Germline loops: CDR1 GTSNPN, CDR2 SVGIG (reference sequence). The CDR3 sequence is 13 residues long. CDR3 protein: CAWMPSAVAEQFF. CDR3 DNA sequence: TGTGCCTGGATGCCTTCTGCAGTTGCCGAGCAGTTCTTC.

This clone was found once. This specimen includes other DNA sequences encoding the same CDR3. This chain joins TRBV29-1 and TRBJ2-7, with D possibly TRBD2 on 6 matching bases. The CDR3 loop spans 14 amino acids. V lost 5 bases to trimming and J lost 2 bases, with 16 bases between them. CDR1 is SQVTM, CDR2 ANQGSEA, per germline. DNA of the CDR3: TGCAGCGTTCGGGAGACGGCCGCGACCTACGAGCAGTACTTC. Translated: CSVRETAATYEQYF.

The V call is TRBV2, the J call TRBJ2-2, with 7 bases lining up with TRBD2. Germline CDR1 is SNHLY and CDR2 is FYNNEI. V lost 7 bases to trimming and J lost 0 bases; unmatched junction nucleotides: 5. The CDR3 has 15 residues. CDR3 DNA: TGTGCCAGCACAACTAGCGCCTCGAACACCGGGGAGCTGTTTTTT. It codes for CASTTSASNTGELFF.

The chain is built from TRBV6-5 and TRBJ1-4; D not certain. Deletions cut 2 bases from V and 7 bases from J, with 11 bases between. The CDR3 runs to 14 residues. Germline CDR1 MNHEY, CDR2 SVGAGI. CDR3 nucleotides: TGTGCCAGCAGTTACCTGGGAGGGAGTGAAAAACTGTTTTTT. Its protein is CASSYLGGSEKLFF.

This chain joins TRBV4-3 and TRBJ1-6; TRBD1 matches 8 bases. The germline V gene encodes CDR1 LGHNA and CDR2 YSLEER. Trimming at V came to 3 bases and at J to 7 bases, leaving 5 bases not matched to a gene. CDR3 size: 15 residues. The CDR3, as DNA: TGCGCCAGCAGCCATGGGGACAGGACCAATTCACCCCTCCACTTT. Translation gives CASSHGDRTNSPLHF.

The chain uses TRBV10-2 and TRBJ1-4; tentatively, D is TRBD1 (5 bases). Germline CDR1 reads WSHSY; CDR2 reads SAAADI. Trimming took 11 bases from V and 2 from J, leaving 12 bases between them. The CDR3 length is 13 residues. The CDR3 nucleotides read TGCGCCGCCCAGGGTTCCACTAATGAAAAACTGTTTTTT. Translation: CAAQGSTNEKLFF.

The rearrangement links TRBV5-1 to TRBJ1-2; the match to TRBD1 covers 8 bases. CDR1 is SGHRS, CDR2 YFSETQ, per germline. V was clipped by 2 bases and J by 6 bases; unmatched bases: 6. The CDR3 totals 14 residues. The CDR3 sequence is CASSFLQGGDGYTF. CDR3 DNA sequence: TGCGCCAGCAGCTTCCTACAGGGGGGGGATGGCTACACCTTC.

CDR3 nucleotides: TGTGCCAGCAGTGAATTTAGGGGACTGCAGCCAGATACGCAGTATTTT. Its protein product is CASSEFRGLQPDTQYF. The J gene is TRBJ2-3, the V gene TRBV25-1, with TRBD2 as a possible D gene (6 bases). CDR1 is MGHDK, CDR2 SYGVNS, per germline. Trimming cost V 1 base and J 4 bases, with 15 bases left between them. This CDR3 is 16 amino acids long.

The chain links TRBV4-2 to TRBJ1-6; D is unclear. Germline lookup yields CDR1 LGHNA and CDR2 YNFKEQ. The germline V and J ends were trimmed by 8 bases and 3 bases, with 17 bases remaining between them. The CDR3 contains 16 residues. CDR3 bases: TGTGCCAGCGCCGGCCACTGGCAGGACTATAATTCACCCCTCCACTTT. This translates into CASAGHWQDYNSPLHF.

The chain joins TRBV4-3 to TRBJ2-2, with a tentative D call TRBD1 (5 bases). V was cut by 2 bases and J by 5 bases, with 15 bases left in between. Germline values: CDR1 LGHNA, CDR2 YSLEER. The CDR3 has 16 residues. CDR3 amino acids: CASSQSQGIGTGELFF. For the CDR3, the DNA is TGCGCCAGCAGCCAATCTCAGGGAATAGGAACCGGGGAGCTGTTTTTT.

This clone came up a few times. This sequence joins TRBV6-6 and TRBJ2-1, with TRBD2 identical over 8 bases. V lost 6 bases and J lost 6; bases outside the gene matches: 13. Per the germline V gene, CDR1 is MNHNY and CDR2 is SVGAGI (reference sequence). CDR3 size: 16 residues. The CDR3 DNA reads TGTGCCAGCAGCCCACTCCGCGGGGGGCCCGGCAATGAGCAGTTCTTC. Translated, it gives CASSPLRGGPGNEQFF.

This clone has just one count. This chain uses TRBV4-1 with TRBJ2-1, with 16 bases matching TRBD2. Germline CDR1 and CDR2: MGHRA and YSYEKL. CDR3 size: 17 residues. V shed 4 bases and J 7 bases; nucleotides not matched to a gene: 7. The CDR3 bases are TGCGCCAGCAGCCGCGCGGGACTAGCGGGAGGGATTAATGAGCAGTTCTTC. This codes for CASSRAGLAGGINEQFF.

About this clone: An end of the junction differs from the germline gene, which may be a read error. Other DNA sequences within the sample encode an identical CDR3. The genes are TRBV2 and TRBJ2-5; possible D gene TRBD2, 6 bases. This CDR3 comprises 15 residues. The germline gives CDR1 SNHLY, CDR2 FYNNEI. Written as DNA, the CDR3 is TGTGCCAGCACCCCCGACGGGGGTAAAGGCGAGACTCAGTACTTC. It encodes CASTPDGGKGETQYF.

This sequence joins TRBV30 and TRBJ2-1, with 8 positions matching TRBD1. Germline V gene sequence: CDR1 GTSNPN, CDR2 SVGIG (reference sequence). CDR3 length: 14 amino acids. The junction had 5 bases not matched to a gene; V was cut back by 2 bases and J by 5 bases. CDR3 region: CAWSPGGAHNEQFF. CDR3 coding DNA: TGTGCCTGGAGTCCAGGGGGCGCACACAATGAGCAGTTCTTC.

The J gene is TRBJ2-7, the V gene TRBV28; possibly TRBD1 for D (6 bases). The V end was cut by 7 bases, the J end by 3 bases, with 16 bases between. The CDR3 consists of 14 residues. Germline V gene data show CDR1 as MDHEN and CDR2 as SYDVKM. The CDR3 sequence is CASKFRDTLYEQYF. Written as DNA, the CDR3 is TGTGCCAGCAAATTTCGGGACACCCTCTACGAGCAGTACTTC.

This clone was detected only once. The chain couples TRBV4-2 to TRBJ1-1, with D perhaps TRBD1 (6 bases). Germline values: CDR1 LGHNA, CDR2 YNFKEQ. The V end lost 1 base, the J end lost 5 bases, and 11 bases lay between the germline ends. The CDR3 is 14 residues long. The DNA for the CDR3 is TGTGCCAGCAGCCAAGCCTGGGGGCCGACTGAAGCTTTCTTT. Amino acids: CASSQAWGPTEAFF.

There are a few counts of this clone. The V and J genes are TRBV15 and TRBJ1-5; maybe TRBD1 (5 bases). CDR1 is LNHNV, CDR2 YYDKDF, per germline (reference sequence). The CDR3 length is 15 residues. V was trimmed by 1 base and J by 6 bases, leaving 13 bases between them. CDR3 protein: CATSRGAGRGQPQHF. The CDR3 DNA is TGTGCCACCAGCAGAGGGGCAGGGCGAGGTCAGCCCCAGCATTTT.

This clone has a single count. This sequence joins TRBV7-2 and TRBJ2-7, with 8 positions matching TRBD2. This CDR3 is 15 amino acids long. The germline gives CDR1 SGHTA, CDR2 FQGNSA. V dropped 5 bases and J dropped 6; count of bases not matched to a gene: 12. CDR3 DNA sequence: TGTGCCAGCAGCCCCTCCCCCGGGAGGGTGGGCGAGCAGTACTTC. Amino acids: CASSPSPGRVGEQYF. Drawing the rest from reference TRBV7-2 and TRBJ2-7, the complete variable domain is GAGVSQSPSNKVTEKGKDVELRCDPISGHTALYWYRQSLGQGLEFLIYFQGNSAPDKSGLPSDRFSAERTGGSVSTLTIQRTQQEDSAVYLCASSPSPGRVGEQYFGPGTRLTVT.

The chain couples TRBV28 to TRBJ1-5; 8 nucleotides match TRBD1. After removal of 6 bases from V and 4 bases from J, the junction contained 8 bases not matched to a gene. Germline assignment: CDR1 MDHEN and CDR2 SYDVKM. The CDR3 consists of 15 residues. CDR3 amino acids: CASSPRQGWNQPQHF. CDR3 bases: TGTGCCAGCAGCCCCCGACAGGGGTGGAATCAGCCCCAGCATTTT.

The CDR3 DNA follows: TGTGCCAGCAGAACTACTGGAGTTACGCAGTATTTT. The encoded protein is CASRTTGVTQYF. The chain carries TRBV7-2 and TRBJ2-3; no reliable D call. The length of the CDR3 is 12 residues. Germline CDR1 is SGHTA and CDR2 is FQGNSA. V dropped 6 bases and J dropped 8 bases, with 12 bases sitting between them.

This clone has just one count. The chain couples TRBV27 to TRBJ2-2; the match to TRBD1 covers 8 bases. Looked up from germline, CDR1 is MNHEY and CDR2 is SMNVEV (reference sequence). The J segment lost 5 bases and the V segment lost 0 bases, leaving 5 bases of the junction unmatched. The CDR3 has 16 residues. The chain's CDR3 is CASSLSLGQGTGELFF. CDR3 sequence (DNA): TGTGCCAGCAGTTTATCGTTAGGACAGGGAACCGGGGAGCTGTTTTTT.

V gene TRBV5-6 combines with J gene TRBJ2-1; the D gene is possibly TRBD2 (5 bases). The CDR3 is 13 amino acids. The germline V gene encodes CDR1 SGHDT and CDR2 YYEEEE. V shed 2 bases and J shed 8 bases, with 11 bases lying between them. The CDR3, as DNA: TGTGCCAGCAGCTTCGGAGAGGGCGATGAGCAGTTCTTC. Translated, it gives CASSFGEGDEQFF.

The chain links TRBV19 to TRBJ1-1, with 7 bases aligning to TRBD1. Germline values: CDR1 LNHDA, CDR2 SQIVND (reference sequence). The CDR3 is 15 amino acids. V lost 1 base and J lost 5; bases outside the gene matches: 7. CDR3 DNA: TGTGCCAGTAGTATAGCGGGTAGGGGGCGAACTGAAGCTTTCTTT. Translating it yields CASSIAGRGRTEAFF.

The rearrangement links TRBV30 to TRBJ1-2; D remains unclear. The germline V gene encodes CDR1 GTSNPN and CDR2 SVGIG (reference sequence). The CDR3 consists of 12 residues. The ends were cut back, 2 bases at V and 5 bases at J, with 9 bases in the middle. For the CDR3, the DNA is TGTGCCTGGAGTATCTCAGAATATGGCTACACCTTC. Encoded protein: CAWSISEYGYTF. The variable domain in full, with the rest retrieved from reference TRBV30 and TRBJ1-2, is SQTIHQWPATLVQPVGSPLSLECTVEGTSNPNLYWYRQAAGRGLQLLFYSVGIGQISSEVPQNLSASRPQDRQFILSSKKLLLSDSGFYLCAWSISEYGYTFGSGTRLTVV.

This clone appeared once. The CDR3 spells CASSPTSGDTDTQYF. In nucleotides, the CDR3 is TGCGCCAGCAGCCCGACTAGCGGGGACACAGATACGCAGTATTTT. This sequence joins TRBV5-1 and TRBJ2-3; 11 bases fit TRBD2. V lost 4 bases and J lost 2; bases outside the gene matches: 3. CDR3 length: 15 residues. CDR1 SGHRS and CDR2 YFSETQ come from the germline V gene.

The DNA for the CDR3 is TGTGCCAGCAGTCCCGAGGGACTCCTGAATCTTTACGAGCAGTACTTC. This encodes CASSPEGLLNLYEQYF. This chain joins TRBV28 and TRBJ2-7, with TRBD2 as a possible D gene (6 bases). Trimming took 5 bases from V and 4 from J, leaving 21 bases between them. Germline V lookup: CDR1 MDHEN, CDR2 SYDVKM. CDR3 length: 16 residues. Variable domain in full (rest from reference TRBV28 and TRBJ2-7): DVKVTQSSRYLVKRTGEKVFLECVQDMDHENMFWYRQDPGLGLRLIYFSYDVKMKEKGDIPEGYSVSREKKERFSLILESASTNQTSMYLCASSPEGLLNLYEQYFGPGTRLTVT.

This chain links TRBV30 with TRBJ2-7, with 7 bases fitting TRBD1. Germline loops: CDR1 GTSNPN, CDR2 SVGIG (reference sequence). After removal of 7 bases from V and 3 bases from J, the junction contained 6 bases not matched to a gene. CDR3 length: 12 amino acids. CDR3 protein: CASNRGGYEQYF. CDR3 DNA: TGTGCCTCCAACAGGGGCGGCTACGAGCAGTACTTC.

The rearrangement joins TRBV6-5 to TRBJ2-4; perhaps TRBD2 as D (5 bases). The germline CDR1 and CDR2 sequences are MNHEY and SVGAGI. The V gene lost 6 bases and the J gene lost 0 bases, with 12 bases spanning the gap. The CDR3 contains 15 residues. The CDR3, as DNA: TGTGCCAGCAGCCCCTGGGAGTCAGCCAAAAACATTCAGTACTTC. This gives the protein CASSPWESAKNIQYF.